The TCR beta chain described here comes from a study of PD-1 blockade in classical Hodgkin lymphoma (dated by TCRdb to about 2020). Some background on the complete study: Nivolumab dosing was 3 mg/kg intravenously every 2 weeks, continuing until either disease progression or unacceptable toxicity. The study used CyTOF and TCR beta sequencing to define a peripheral blood immune signature of response to PD-1 blockade in classical Hodgkin lymphoma. Results the study describes overall, beyond this receptor: Lower diversity was observed in patients in whom nivolumab was started less than 1 year after ASCT, and these patients were excluded from later analyses so that confounding by immune reconstitution would be avoided. A significant rise by C4D1 was seen in CD4+ but not CD8+ TCR diversity (p=0.0027 vs p=0.16), with the rise being most apparent in complete responders (p=0.02). Baseline TCR diversity was reported to be lower in newly diagnosed patients than in healthy donors, and even lower in relapsed/refractory patients. Trial patients achieving complete response had baseline diversity similar to newly diagnosed patients, whereas partial responders and progressors had significantly lower diversity. The study covered only a single clinical trial cohort, and the causes of the repertoire differences, possibly disease activity or prior therapy, were still not defined.

CDR1 is given as MNHEY and CDR2 as SVGAGI, both from the germline V gene. Its CDR3 holds 11 amino acids, cysteine through phenylalanine. The DNA shown is the 33-base CDR3, in frame from base 1. Trimming at the junction amounts to 6 bases on V and 3 bases on J, and the germline ends lie 4 bases apart. The time point label, as the study defines it: cycle 2 day 1 (C2D1) of nivolumab. Relapse after autologous stem cell transplantation had occurred in all trial patients, and cohorts A, B and C were distinguished by prior brentuximab vedotin exposure. The trial cohort was composed of about 53 patients with relapsed/refractory classical Hodgkin lymphoma, for whom complete response, partial response or progressive disease was recorded as best overall response. Single-agent nivolumab was administered to trial patients in the multi-cohort phase II CheckMate 205 trial. An independent review committee assessed best overall response by applying the 2007 International Working Group response criteria. PBMCs from the trial were collected at three points: immediately before nivolumab initiation (C1D1), and during therapy at cycle 2 day 1 and cycle 4 day 1. After peripheral blood was drawn into 8 mL Vacutainer Cell Preparation Tubes, PBMCs were isolated by centrifugation and then cryopreserved.

The Qiagen DNeasy kit was used to extract genomic DNA both from unsorted PBMCs and from the negatively selected CD4+ and CD8+ fractions. Using primers that anneal to V and J segments, immunoSEQ multiplex PCR amplified the TCR beta CDR3 regions. A synthetic immune receptor repertoire was used to minimize amplification bias, and remaining bias was computationally removed after sequencing. The paper's processing steps were these. Repertoire diversity was quantified as the Shannon entropy index using custom Python scripts. The unsorted, CD4+ and CD8+ repertoires were each analyzed separately, with the exception of combined analyses, where CD4+ and CD8+ sequences were merged in silico. Clonal expansion was defined as at least a 2-fold frequency increase after treatment relative to C1D1, with a pseudocount of 0.5 for undetected baseline clones. Singleton clones were defined as clones with 0 or 1 copy at C1D1, and non-singleton clones were defined as clones with 2 or more copies. By matching protein sequences in sorted samples from the same patient, clones expanded in unsorted samples were annotated as CD4+, CD8+ or unknown. Wilcoxon tests on paired samples were used to test changes in diversity from C1D1 to C4D1. In TCRdb, the immuneACCESS table is reduced to in-frame sequences with V and J assigned. These tables do not hold every clone; where another copy was compared, an unresolved V gene accounts for under half, and the others remain unexplained. V, J and clone size were drawn from that table, and D and trimming were deduced from the DNA. In all, the sample holds 25,000 or so clones, and around 69% of those were seen once. Of the sample, around 11% is held by the ten largest clones.

This clone was picked up a small number of times. No cognate antigen has been identified for it. Base qualities are not at hand, and no much larger clone is one base apart. The starting material was peripheral blood mononuclear cells (PBMCs), obtained before the second cycle of nivolumab. The V and J segments used are TRBV6-5 and TRBJ2-3, with the D gene call left open. This TCR was sampled from a human donor with classical Hodgkin lymphoma. The CDR3 here reads CASSQTDTQYF. The sequenced DNA: TGTGCCAGCAGCCAGACAGATACGCAGTATTTT.